The rows below give T cell receptor beta chains drawn from one sample of a study of shared clonotypes between healthy human individuals. The table came from immunoSEQ multiplex PCR; TCRdb's copy has only in-frame clones and leaves some out. The sample has 2 million to 2.5 million clones, around 95% seen once. The sequencing input was naive CD4+ T cells sorted from blood. The receptors were sampled from a young man in good health. Both conserved end residues are part of each CDR3. A D gene is named only where the DNA matches it firmly. Size is omitted from some rows. Given values are once, few, many or a class for expanded clones.

j_call: TRBJ2-6
clone_size: NA
d_call: NA
v_call: TRBV5-1
cdr3_aa: CASSWGAGTGANVLTF
cdr3_nt: TGCGCCAGCAGCTGGGGGGCAGGGACCGGGGCCAACGTCCTGACTTTC

j_call: TRBJ2-3
clone_size: NA
d_call: NA
v_call: TRBV5-6
cdr3_aa: CASSLVDTPPTDTQYF
cdr3_nt: TGTGCCAGCAGCTTGGTAGACACCCCGCCCACAGATACGCAGTATTTT

j_call: TRBJ1-5
clone_size: NA
d_call: NA
v_call: TRBV19
cdr3_aa: CASSTGVDIGFSNQPQHF
cdr3_nt: TGTGCCAGTAGTACTGGGGTCGATATAGGGTTTAGCAATCAGCCCCAGCATTTT

j_call: TRBJ1-6
clone_size: NA
d_call: TRBD1
v_call: TRBV9
cdr3_aa: CASSPSTGGVNSPLHF
cdr3_nt: TGTGCCAGCAGCCCGTCGACAGGGGGCGTTAATTCACCCCTCCACTTT

j_call: TRBJ2-1
clone_size: NA
d_call: NA
v_call: TRBV5-4
cdr3_aa: CASSSLAGRFPYNEQFF
cdr3_nt: TGTGCCAGCAGCTCGCTGGCGGGAAGGTTCCCCTACAATGAGCAGTTCTTC

j_call: TRBJ2-2
clone_size: once
d_call: NA
v_call: TRBV6-5
cdr3_aa: CASSYSFLAGTGELFF
cdr3_nt: TGTGCCAGCAGTTACTCGTTCCTAGCTGGAACCGGGGAGCTGTTTTTT

j_call: TRBJ2-7
clone_size: NA
d_call: NA
v_call: TRBV28
cdr3_aa: CASSFLLSSSPRVGSTEQYF
cdr3_nt: TGTGCCAGCAGTTTTCTCCTCTCGTCCTCCCCCCGGGTAGGATCTACGGAGCAGTACTTC

j_call: TRBJ2-5
clone_size: NA
d_call: NA
v_call: TRBV30
cdr3_aa: CAWSFAGAAVWDF
cdr3_nt: TGTGCCTGGAGCTTCGCCGGAGCGGCCGTATGGGACTTC

j_call: TRBJ2-3
clone_size: NA
d_call: NA
v_call: TRBV5-1
cdr3_aa: CASRPREFTDTQYF
cdr3_nt: TGCGCCAGCAGACCCAGGGAATTCACAGATACGCAGTATTTT

j_call: TRBJ2-2
clone_size: NA
d_call: NA
v_call: TRBV11-3
cdr3_aa: CASSLVYPGELFF
cdr3_nt: TGTGCCAGCAGCTTAGTGTATCCCGGGGAGCTGTTTTTT

j_call: TRBJ1-5
clone_size: NA
d_call: TRBD1
v_call: TRBV10-3
cdr3_aa: CAISEREGWQGGDQPQHF
cdr3_nt: TGTGCCATCAGTGAGAGGGAGGGATGGCAGGGGGGCGATCAGCCCCAGCATTTT

j_call: TRBJ2-7
clone_size: NA
d_call: TRBD1
v_call: TRBV5-1
cdr3_aa: CASSLVQGASYEQYF
cdr3_nt: TGCGCCAGCAGCTTGGTGCAGGGGGCCTCCTACGAGCAGTACTTC